These 14 T cell receptor beta chains were sequenced from one sample in a study of blood T cell repertoires in COVID-19. The repertoire was sequenced with immunoSEQ multiplex PCR; TCRdb's copy has only in-frame clones and lacks some. The sample records about 63,000 clones, 79% being singletons. Sequencing was performed on peripheral blood. All receptors derive from a human donor in a cohort sampled during active COVID-19.

This clone was observed once. The V and J genes are TRBV6-5 and TRBJ2-5; D not certain. The CDR3 has 14 residues. Trimming removed 0 bases from V and 4 bases from J, with 9 bases in between. Germline V gene sequence: CDR1 MNHEY, CDR2 SVGAGI. The CDR3, as DNA: TGTGCCAGCAGTTACTCGGTCTGGCCAGAGACCCAGTACTTC. It translates to CASSYSVWPETQYF.

This sequence joins TRBV30 and TRBJ2-5; D remains unclear. In germline, CDR1 is GTSNPN, CDR2 SVGIG (reference sequence). The CDR3 is 12 amino acids. V was shortened by 2 bases and J by 5 bases, with 9 bases between the two germline ends. The CDR3 DNA is TGTGCCTGGAGTCCGGTGGTGGAGACCCAGTACTTC. It codes for CAWSPVVETQYF.

This clone has just one count. The V and J genes are TRBV7-2 and TRBJ2-2, with 7 bases fitting TRBD1. The CDR3 sequence is 17 residues long. The germline gives CDR1 SGHTA, CDR2 FQGNSA. Trimming removed 2 bases from V and 4 bases from J; junction bases left unmatched: 10. The CDR3 is CASSLNRQGVGTGELFF. DNA for the CDR3: TGTGCCAGCAGCTTAAACCGGCAGGGGGTGGGCACCGGGGAGCTGTTTTTT.

The chain couples TRBV5-1 to TRBJ1-3, with D unclear. The CDR3 consists of 16 residues. Germline CDR1 reads SGHRS; CDR2 reads YFSETQ. Trimming left V 0 bases short and J 2 bases short, with 12 bases between. In DNA form, the CDR3 reads TGCGCCAGCAGCTTGGAGGTCCAGGCAACTGGAAACACCATATATTTT. It codes for CASSLEVQATGNTIYF.

V and J are TRBV13 and TRBJ1-2, with D perhaps TRBD1 (5 bases). The V end lost 5 bases, the J end lost 4 bases, and 14 bases lay between the germline ends. CDR1 is PRHDT, CDR2 FYEKMQ, per germline (reference sequence). There are 14 residues in the CDR3. The CDR3 DNA follows: TGTGCCAGCAGCGCCCAGGGCCGGATCTATGGCTACACCTTC. It is translated as CASSAQGRIYGYTF.

The chain links TRBV3-1 (or the pseudogene TRBV3-2) to TRBJ2-5, with D perhaps matching TRBD2 (5 bases). The CDR3 consists of 16 residues. Germline V gene data show CDR1 as LGHDT and CDR2 as YNNKEL (reference sequence). The V and J ends lost 1 base and 4 bases respectively, with 16 bases between them. The CDR3 loop is CASSQGYIYGGETQYF. CDR3 DNA: TGTGCCAGCAGCCAAGGGTACATTTACGGAGGAGAGACCCAGTACTTC.

The rearrangement joins TRBV2 to TRBJ2-1, with 9 bases identical to TRBD2. J lost 8 bases, V lost 8 bases, and 16 bases had no gene match. The CDR3 totals 16 residues. CDR1 is SNHLY, CDR2 FYNNEI, per germline. The CDR3 nucleotides read TGTGCCAGCCGCCCCCGGGCCTCTAGCGGGATCGATGAGCAGTTCTTC. Encoded protein: CASRPRASSGIDEQFF.

This chain uses TRBV11-2 with TRBJ2-7; D is perhaps TRBD1 (5 bases). The V gene's germline CDR1 is SGHAT and CDR2 FQNNGV. Trimming stripped 2 bases from V and 3 bases from J, with 11 bases between. The CDR3 is 14 residues long. CDR3 in amino acids: CASSLSVRDYEQYF. The CDR3 DNA reads TGTGCCAGCAGCTTATCGGTCAGGGACTACGAGCAGTACTTC. Supplemented by reference TRBV11-2 and TRBJ2-7, the full variable domain reads EAGVAQSPRYKIIEKRQSVAFWCNPISGHATLYWYQQILGQGPKLLIQFQNNGVVDDSQLPKDRFSAERLKGVDSTLKIQPAKLEDSAVYLCASSLSVRDYEQYFGPGTRLTVT.

This clone is medium-sized (0.01 to 0.1%) in the sample. The rearrangement links TRBV9 to TRBJ2-7; D is perhaps TRBD2 (6 bases). The CDR3 extends over 17 amino acids. Germline V CDR1 and CDR2: SGDLS, YYNGEE. V was pared by 5 bases and J by 10 bases, with 31 bases between. As DNA, the CDR3 is TGTGCCAGCAGTACCACGCAGGGACTCGGGGGTAGCGCGGTTCAGTACTTC. Its protein is CASSTTQGLGGSAVQYF.

The rearrangement uses TRBV19 and TRBJ2-5, with 11 positions matching TRBD2. CDR3 length: 15 residues. CDR1 and CDR2 from the germline V gene are LNHDA and SQIVND (reference sequence). Trimming at V came to 5 bases and at J to 2 bases, leaving 4 bases not matched to a gene. The CDR3 is CASSGGLADQETQYF. The CDR3 DNA follows: TGTGCCAGTAGTGGGGGACTAGCGGATCAAGAGACCCAGTACTTC.

The chain uses TRBV6-5 and TRBJ2-3; 8 bases line up with TRBD2. J gave up 2 bases and V 8 bases, and 6 bases lay outside the gene matches. Germline V gene data show CDR1 as MNHEY and CDR2 as SVGAGI. The length of the CDR3 is 14 residues. The CDR3 DNA is TGTGCCAGCCGACCGGGAGGGCCCACAGATACGCAGTATTTT. This sequence encodes CASRPGGPTDTQYF.

The chain carries TRBV7-9 and TRBJ2-1; D may be TRBD2 (5 bases). The germline V and J ends were trimmed by 5 bases and 4 bases, with 15 bases remaining between them. The germline V gene encodes CDR1 SEHNR and CDR2 FQNEAQ (reference sequence). The CDR3 runs to 15 residues. CDR3 DNA sequence: TGTGCCAGCAGCCCCAGCGGTTTCCTTTACAATGAGCAGTTCTTC. Protein: CASSPSGFLYNEQFF. Based on the CDR3 plus reference TRBV7-9 and TRBJ2-1, the full variable domain is DTGVSQNPRHKITKRGQNVTFRCDPISEHNRLYWYRQTLGQGPEFLTYFQNEAQLEKSRLLSDRFSAERPKGSFSTLEIQRTEQGDSAMYLCASSPSGFLYNEQFFGPGTRLTVL.

Ten or more counts support this clone. The rearrangement links TRBV9 to TRBJ2-7; 7 bases are shared with TRBD1. CDR3 length: 14 residues. Germline V gives CDR1 SGDLS, CDR2 YYNGEE. J gave up 5 bases and V 4 bases, and 9 bases lay outside the gene matches. The CDR3 region has the DNA TGTGCCAGCAGCACCGGACAGGCAACCCACGAGCAGTACTTC. It yields the protein CASSTGQATHEQYF.

CDR3 sequence: CASSLFGYEQYF. DNA of the CDR3: TGTGCCAGCAGCTTATTCGGCTACGAGCAGTACTTC. The chain uses TRBV7-2 and TRBJ2-7; D call uncertain. Trimming left V 2 bases short and J 3 bases short, with 5 bases between. CDR3 size: 12 residues. Germline V gene sequence: CDR1 SGHTA, CDR2 FQGNSA. Complete variable domain (other parts from reference TRBV7-2 and TRBJ2-7): GAGVSQSPSNKVTEKGKDVELRCDPISGHTALYWYRQSLGQGLEFLIYFQGNSAPDKSGLPSDRFSAERTGGSVSTLTIQRTQQEDSAVYLCASSLFGYEQYFGPGTRLTVT.